A selection of T cell receptor beta chains follows, all from one sample in a study of blood T cell repertoires in COVID-19. Clones were sequenced by immunoSEQ multiplex PCR, and TCRdb holds only the in-frame ones, with some missing. The table shows around 100,000 clones, with 80% to 90% occurring only once. Sequenced material: peripheral blood. The receptor source for this set is a man aged 35 to 55 with acute or convalescent COVID-19. Each CDR3 is given with its conserved first and last residue. Fields, in order: CDR3 DNA, CDR3 protein, D gene, V gene, J gene, clone size. D genes are given only for firm matches. Clone sizes are given selectively: once, few, many, or a class where the clone is expanded.

DNA: TGTGCCAGCAGTCCCTTCGGAGAGACCCAGTACTTC; CDR3: CASSPFGETQYF; D: .; V: TRBV28; J: TRBJ2-5; size: .
DNA: TGTGCCAGCAGCGTAGCAGGGACTAGCGGGGCCTATGAGCAGTTCTTC; CDR3: CASSVAGTSGAYEQFF; D: TRBD2; V: TRBV9; J: TRBJ2-1; size: .
DNA: TGTGCCAGCACCCACTTCCCAGGTTCGGAAGCTTTCTTT; CDR3: CASTHFPGSEAFF; D: .; V: TRBV28; J: TRBJ1-1; size: .
DNA: TGTGCCAGCAGTTTGCTGGGGGGAGGCGAGCAGTACTTC; CDR3: CASSLLGGGEQYF; D: .; V: TRBV12-3/TRBV12-4; J: TRBJ2-7; size: few
DNA: TGTGCCAGTAGTAGCCACAGCTCTGGGGCCAACGTCCTGACTTTC; CDR3: CASSSHSSGANVLTF; D: .; V: TRBV19; J: TRBJ2-6; size: .
DNA: TGTGCCAGCAGTGAAGTAGGGACAGGATACAATGAGCAGTTCTTC; CDR3: CASSEVGTGYNEQFF; D: TRBD1; V: TRBV2; J: TRBJ2-1; size: once
DNA: TGTGCCATCAGTGAACCCGGACAGGGGGCGGGGGAGCAGTACTTC; CDR3: CAISEPGQGAGEQYF; D: TRBD1; V: TRBV10-3; J: TRBJ2-7; size: .
DNA: TGTGCCAGCAGTTTCGGGGACACCTACGAGCAGTACTTC; CDR3: CASSFGDTYEQYF; D: .; V: TRBV12-3/TRBV12-4; J: TRBJ2-7; size: .
DNA: TGCGCCAGCAGGGGGCAAGTAGGCTCCTACAATGAGCAGTTCTTC; CDR3: CASRGQVGSYNEQFF; D: .; V: TRBV5-1; J: TRBJ2-1; size: .
DNA: TGTGCCAGTAGGTCGCTAGCGGGGTACAATGAGCAGTTCTTC; CDR3: CASRSLAGYNEQFF; D: TRBD2; V: TRBV19; J: TRBJ2-1; size: .
DNA: TGTGCCAGCAGCTTCGGGGGACGTAATTACGAGCAGTACTTC; CDR3: CASSFGGRNYEQYF; D: .; V: TRBV5-6; J: TRBJ2-7; size: .
DNA: TGTGCCAGCAGGAGGACGGGGGGTAATTCACCCCTCCACTTT; CDR3: CASRRTGGNSPLHF; D: .; V: TRBV6-5; J: TRBJ1-6; size: .
DNA: TGTGCCACCAGCCAACAGGGGGCTATGGAGCAGTTCTTC; CDR3: CATSQQGAMEQFF; D: TRBD1; V: TRBV15; J: TRBJ2-1; size: .
DNA: TGTGCCAGCAGCGACAGGTTCTCCACTGAAGCTTTCTTT; CDR3: CASSDRFSTEAFF; D: .; V: TRBV6-5; J: TRBJ1-1; size: .
DNA: TGTGCCACCAGCAGAGTCCTCAAGACAGGGACAAACTACAATGAGCAGTTCTTC; CDR3: CATSRVLKTGTNYNEQFF; D: TRBD1; V: TRBV15; J: TRBJ2-1; size: .
DNA: TGTGCCAGCAGCGAAGGGTGGGGCAGCACAGATACGCAGTATTTT; CDR3: CASSEGWGSTDTQYF; D: .; V: TRBV7-9; J: TRBJ2-3; size: .
DNA: TGTGCCAGCAGTTTTGGCGGGAGTACCGGGGAGCTGTTTTTT; CDR3: CASSFGGSTGELFF; D: TRBD2; V: TRBV6-1; J: TRBJ2-2; size: .
DNA: TGTGCCTGGAGTGGACAGGGGAGGTTCCACGAGCAGTACTTC; CDR3: CAWSGQGRFHEQYF; D: TRBD1; V: TRBV30; J: TRBJ2-7; size: .
DNA: TGTGCCATCCGGTTTAGGGGGCGGGACACTGAAGCTTTCTTT; CDR3: CAIRFRGRDTEAFF; D: TRBD1; V: TRBV2; J: TRBJ1-1; size: .
DNA: TGTGCCAGCTCACCACCCAGGGGTTGGGAGCAGTTCTTC; CDR3: CASSPPRGWEQFF; D: .; V: TRBV18; J: TRBJ2-1; size: .
DNA: TGTGCCAGCAGTCCCCGGGACTTCACCTACGAGCAGTACTTC; CDR3: CASSPRDFTYEQYF; D: .; V: TRBV27; J: TRBJ2-7; size: .
DNA: TGTGCCAGCAGTCCCCGGGATTACTCCTACGAGCAGTACTTC; CDR3: CASSPRDYSYEQYF; D: .; V: TRBV6-5; J: TRBJ2-7; size: .
DNA: TGTGCCAGCAGTCCCACCGGGCAGGGTGGAAAACTGTTTTTT; CDR3: CASSPTGQGGKLFF; D: .; V: TRBV28; J: TRBJ1-4; size: .
DNA: TGTGCCAGCAGTTATAGGGAGACAGGGGGCTACGAGCAGTACTTC; CDR3: CASSYRETGGYEQYF; D: TRBD1; V: TRBV6-5; J: TRBJ2-7; size: .
DNA: TGTGCCAGCAGTAGGGGACTAGCGGGAGTCTCCTACAATGAGCAGTTCTTC; CDR3: CASSRGLAGVSYNEQFF; D: TRBD2; V: TRBV27; J: TRBJ2-1; size: .
DNA: TGCAGCGTGGGGGACAGGGAAAACATTCAGTACTTC; CDR3: CSVGDRENIQYF; D: TRBD1; V: TRBV29-1; J: TRBJ2-4; size: .
DNA: TGCACCAGCAGCCAACTGCGGGGGAACACCGGGGAGCTGTTTTTT; CDR3: CTSSQLRGNTGELFF; D: .; V: TRBV1; J: TRBJ2-2; size: once
DNA: TGCGCCAGCAGCCAAGATACTAGCGGGAGTACCGAGCAGTACTTC; CDR3: CASSQDTSGSTEQYF; D: TRBD2; V: TRBV4-1; J: TRBJ2-7; size: many
DNA: TGTGCCAGCTCCGACAGGGTTCAAGAGACCCAGTACTTC; CDR3: CASSDRVQETQYF; D: TRBD1; V: TRBV18; J: TRBJ2-5; size: .
DNA: TGTGCCAGCAGCTCCCGTCCCTATACAGACGGGGATGAGCAGTTCTTC; CDR3: CASSSRPYTDGDEQFF; D: .; V: TRBV7-2; J: TRBJ2-1; size: .
DNA: TGTGCCAGCAGCTTATCACTAGCGGGTCCCTCCACAGATACGCAGTATTTT; CDR3: CASSLSLAGPSTDTQYF; D: TRBD2; V: TRBV11-2; J: TRBJ2-3; size: .
DNA: TGCGCCAGCAGCTTGGGCCTTCTAGAGGATACGCAGTATTTT; CDR3: CASSLGLLEDTQYF; D: .; V: TRBV5-1; J: TRBJ2-3; size: .
DNA: TGTGCCAGCAGCTTAGACCGGGTCCAAAATGAGCAGTTCTTC; CDR3: CASSLDRVQNEQFF; D: .; V: TRBV11-3; J: TRBJ2-1; size: .
DNA: TGTGCCAGCTCACCACCCTCGGTTGAGGCGCAGTATTTT; CDR3: CASSPPSVEAQYF; D: .; V: TRBV18; J: TRBJ2-3; size: few
DNA: TGTGCCAGCGGGGCCCTCTCCTACGAGCAGTACTTC; CDR3: CASGALSYEQYF; D: .; V: TRBV28; J: TRBJ2-7; size: .
DNA: TGTGCCAGCAGCTTCGGGACTCACACCGGGGAGCTGTTTTTT; CDR3: CASSFGTHTGELFF; D: .; V: TRBV11-2; J: TRBJ2-2; size: once
DNA: TGTGCCAGCAGGCTAACTAGCGGGGGGGAGCAGTACTTC; CDR3: CASRLTSGGEQYF; D: TRBD2; V: TRBV7-2; J: TRBJ2-7; size: .
DNA: TGTGCCAGCAGCCAGGGGACTAGGTCCTACAATGAGCAGTTCTTC; CDR3: CASSQGTRSYNEQFF; D: TRBD2; V: TRBV3-1/TRBV3-2; J: TRBJ2-1; size: .
DNA: TGTGCCAGCAAGCGGAGCAGGGGGAACAATCAGCCCCAGCATTTT; CDR3: CASKRSRGNNQPQHF; D: TRBD1; V: TRBV2; J: TRBJ1-5; size: .
DNA: TGTGCCAGCAGCACCCGGACAGGAAGCTCCTACGAGCAGTACTTC; CDR3: CASSTRTGSSYEQYF; D: TRBD1; V: TRBV7-2; J: TRBJ2-7; size: .
DNA: TGTGCCAGCAGCCCAGCTCGGGGGGGCGGCACCTTC; CDR3: CASSPARGGGTF; D: .; V: TRBV9; J: TRBJ1-2; size: .
DNA: TGTGCCAGCAGTCCTCTAGCGGGAAAGGCGGATACGCAGTATTTT; CDR3: CASSPLAGKADTQYF; D: TRBD2; V: TRBV6-5; J: TRBJ2-3; size: .
DNA: TGTGCCAGCAGCTTGCGGGGGTCTTCGGGACAGCTTCTAGCCAAAAACATTCAGTACTTC; CDR3: CASSLRGSSGQLLAKNIQYF; D: .; V: TRBV5-4; J: TRBJ2-4; size: .
DNA: TGCGCCAGCAGCCAAGCTACCTGGAGGAGCACAGATACGCAGTATTTT; CDR3: CASSQATWRSTDTQYF; D: .; V: TRBV4-3; J: TRBJ2-3; size: once
DNA: TGTGCCAGCAGCCCACTCGGGACTCCGAACACCGGGGAGCTGTTTTTT; CDR3: CASSPLGTPNTGELFF; D: .; V: TRBV4-2; J: TRBJ2-2; size: .
DNA: TGTGCCAGCAGCCGGACTAGCGGGGTTTCCTACAATGAGCAGTTCTTC; CDR3: CASSRTSGVSYNEQFF; D: TRBD2; V: TRBV2; J: TRBJ2-1; size: .
DNA: TGTGCCAGCAGCCAAGTGAGCGGAAACACCATATATTTT; CDR3: CASSQVSGNTIYF; D: .; V: TRBV3-1/TRBV3-2; J: TRBJ1-3; size: .
DNA: TGCAGTGCTATAAAAGAGACCCAGTACTTC; CDR3: CSAIKETQYF; D: .; V: TRBV20-1; J: TRBJ2-5; size: .
DNA: TGTGCCAGCTCACCGCTAGCGGGAGGCACAGATACGCAGTATTTT; CDR3: CASSPLAGGTDTQYF; D: TRBD2; V: TRBV18; J: TRBJ2-3; size: .
DNA: TGTGCCACCCAAGGGACTAGCGGAGGCGATGAGCAGTTCTTC; CDR3: CATQGTSGGDEQFF; D: TRBD2; V: TRBV28; J: TRBJ2-1; size: .
DNA: TGTGCCAGCAGCCCCTCGCCAGGGAATAGTGGAAACACCATATATTTT; CDR3: CASSPSPGNSGNTIYF; D: .; V: TRBV9; J: TRBJ1-3; size: few
DNA: TGTGCCAGCAGCATCGGACTAGCGGGGGGCAGTGGGAAGACCCAGTACTTC; CDR3: CASSIGLAGGSGKTQYF; D: TRBD2; V: TRBV7-2; J: TRBJ2-5; size: .
DNA: TGCGCCAGCAGCCTGGGACTAGATAAAGAGACCCAGTACTTC; CDR3: CASSLGLDKETQYF; D: TRBD2; V: TRBV5-1; J: TRBJ2-5; size: once